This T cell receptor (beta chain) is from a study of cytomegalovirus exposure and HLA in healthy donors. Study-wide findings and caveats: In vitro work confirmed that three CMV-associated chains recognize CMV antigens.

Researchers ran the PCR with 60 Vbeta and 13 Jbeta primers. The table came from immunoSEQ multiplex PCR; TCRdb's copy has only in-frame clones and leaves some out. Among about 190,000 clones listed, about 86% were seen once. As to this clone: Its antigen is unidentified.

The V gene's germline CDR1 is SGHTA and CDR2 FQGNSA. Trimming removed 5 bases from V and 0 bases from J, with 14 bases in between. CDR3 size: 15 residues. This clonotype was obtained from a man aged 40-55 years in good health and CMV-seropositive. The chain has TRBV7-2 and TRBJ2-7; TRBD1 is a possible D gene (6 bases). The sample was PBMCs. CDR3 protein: CASSKDRFSSYEQYF. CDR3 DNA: TGTGCCAGCAGCAAAGACAGGTTTAGCTCCTACGAGCAGTACTTC.